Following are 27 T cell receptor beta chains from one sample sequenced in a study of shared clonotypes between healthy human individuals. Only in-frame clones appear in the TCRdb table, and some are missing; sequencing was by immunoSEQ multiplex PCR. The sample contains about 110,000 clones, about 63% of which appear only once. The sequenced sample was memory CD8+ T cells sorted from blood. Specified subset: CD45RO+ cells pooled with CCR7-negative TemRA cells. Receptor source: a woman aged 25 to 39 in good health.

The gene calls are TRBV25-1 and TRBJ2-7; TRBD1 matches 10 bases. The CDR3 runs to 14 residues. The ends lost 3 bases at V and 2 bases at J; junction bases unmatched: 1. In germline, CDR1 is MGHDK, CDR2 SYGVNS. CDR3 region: CASSETGGAYEQYF. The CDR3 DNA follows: TGTGCCAGCAGTGAGACAGGGGGCGCCTACGAGCAGTACTTC.

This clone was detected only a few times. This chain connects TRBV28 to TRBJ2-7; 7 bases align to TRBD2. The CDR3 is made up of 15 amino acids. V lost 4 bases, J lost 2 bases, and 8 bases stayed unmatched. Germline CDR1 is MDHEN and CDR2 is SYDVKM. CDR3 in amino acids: CASSSTGGKPYEQYF. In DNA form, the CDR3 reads TGTGCCAGCAGTTCCACGGGGGGAAAGCCCTACGAGCAGTACTTC.

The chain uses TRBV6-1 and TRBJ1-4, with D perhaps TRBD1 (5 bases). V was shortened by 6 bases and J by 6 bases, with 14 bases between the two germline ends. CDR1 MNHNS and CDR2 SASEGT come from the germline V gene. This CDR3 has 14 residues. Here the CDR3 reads CASRSEGMDEKLFF. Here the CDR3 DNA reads TGTGCCAGCAGGTCGGAGGGGATGGATGAAAAACTGTTTTTT.

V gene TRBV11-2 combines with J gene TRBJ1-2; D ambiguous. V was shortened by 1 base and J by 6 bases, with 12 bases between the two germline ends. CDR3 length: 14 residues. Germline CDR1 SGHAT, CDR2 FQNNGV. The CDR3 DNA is TGTGCCAGCAGCTTAGCTCCCCGACCTAATGGCTACACCTTC. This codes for CASSLAPRPNGYTF.

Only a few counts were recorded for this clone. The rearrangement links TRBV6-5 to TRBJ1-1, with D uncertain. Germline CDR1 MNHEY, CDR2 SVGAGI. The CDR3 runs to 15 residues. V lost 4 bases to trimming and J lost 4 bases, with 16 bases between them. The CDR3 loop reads CASSSRGVLGTEAFF. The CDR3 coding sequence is TGTGCCAGCAGTTCCCGAGGCGTGTTAGGCACTGAAGCTTTCTTT.

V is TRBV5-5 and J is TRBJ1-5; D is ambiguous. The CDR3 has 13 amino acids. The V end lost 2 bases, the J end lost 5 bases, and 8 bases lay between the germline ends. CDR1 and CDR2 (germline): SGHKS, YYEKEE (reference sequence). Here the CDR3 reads CASSFLSDQPQHF. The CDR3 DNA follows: TGTGCCAGCAGCTTTTTAAGTGATCAGCCCCAGCATTTT.

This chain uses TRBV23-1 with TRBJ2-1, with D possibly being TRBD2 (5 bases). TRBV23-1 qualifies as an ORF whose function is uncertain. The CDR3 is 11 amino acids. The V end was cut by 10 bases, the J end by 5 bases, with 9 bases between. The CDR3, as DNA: TGCGCCACCGACTACGACAATGAGCAGTTCTTC. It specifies CATDYDNEQFF.

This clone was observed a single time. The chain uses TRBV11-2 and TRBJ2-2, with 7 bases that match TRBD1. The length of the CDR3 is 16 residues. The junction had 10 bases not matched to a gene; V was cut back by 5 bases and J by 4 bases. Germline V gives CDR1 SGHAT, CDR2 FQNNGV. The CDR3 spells CASSHPTGVSTGELFF. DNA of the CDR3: TGTGCCAGCAGCCACCCCACAGGGGTGAGCACCGGGGAGCTGTTTTTT.

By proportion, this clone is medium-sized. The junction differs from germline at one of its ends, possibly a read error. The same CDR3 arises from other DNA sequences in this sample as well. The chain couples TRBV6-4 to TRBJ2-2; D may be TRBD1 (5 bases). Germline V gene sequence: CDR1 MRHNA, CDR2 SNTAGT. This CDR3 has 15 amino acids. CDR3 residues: CASSPSAGNAGELFF. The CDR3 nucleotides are TGTGCCAGCAGTCCCTCGGCAGGGAACGCCGGGGAGCTGTTTTTT.

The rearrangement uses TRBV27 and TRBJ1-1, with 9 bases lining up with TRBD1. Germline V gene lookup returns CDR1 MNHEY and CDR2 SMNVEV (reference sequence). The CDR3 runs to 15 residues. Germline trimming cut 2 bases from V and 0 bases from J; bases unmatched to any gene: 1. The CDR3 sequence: CASSLGTGMNTEAFF. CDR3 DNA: TGTGCCAGCAGTTTAGGGACAGGGATGAACACTGAAGCTTTCTTT.

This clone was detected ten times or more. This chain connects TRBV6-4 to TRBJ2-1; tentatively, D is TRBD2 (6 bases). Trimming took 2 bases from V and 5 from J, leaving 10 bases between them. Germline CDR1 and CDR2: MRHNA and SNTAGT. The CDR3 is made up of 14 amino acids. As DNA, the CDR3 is TGTGCCAGCAGTGACCTGGGGGGAGACAATGAGCAGTTCTTC. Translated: CASSDLGGDNEQFF.

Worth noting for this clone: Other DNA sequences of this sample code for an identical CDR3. CDR3 sequence (DNA): TGTGCCAGCAGCGTAAGTTGGGGCAATCAGCCCCAGCATTTT. This encodes CASSVSWGNQPQHF. V and J are TRBV9 and TRBJ1-5; no clear D gene. Trimming cost V 1 base and J 2 bases, with 7 bases left between them. Germline assignment: CDR1 SGDLS and CDR2 YYNGEE. CDR3 length: 14 amino acids.

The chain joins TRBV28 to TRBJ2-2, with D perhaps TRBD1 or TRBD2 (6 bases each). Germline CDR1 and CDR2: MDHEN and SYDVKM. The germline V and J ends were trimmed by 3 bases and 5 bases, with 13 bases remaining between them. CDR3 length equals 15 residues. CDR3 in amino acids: CASSLVGGYTGELFF. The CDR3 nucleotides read TGTGCCAGCAGTTTGGTGGGGGGCTATACCGGGGAGCTGTTTTTT.

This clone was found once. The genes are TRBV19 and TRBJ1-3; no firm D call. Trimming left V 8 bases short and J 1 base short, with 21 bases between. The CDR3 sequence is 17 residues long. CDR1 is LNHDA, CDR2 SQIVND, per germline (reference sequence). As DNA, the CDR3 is TGTGCCAGTGAGCCCCAGGAACAGCCTCCTTCTGGAAACACCATATATTTT. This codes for CASEPQEQPPSGNTIYF.

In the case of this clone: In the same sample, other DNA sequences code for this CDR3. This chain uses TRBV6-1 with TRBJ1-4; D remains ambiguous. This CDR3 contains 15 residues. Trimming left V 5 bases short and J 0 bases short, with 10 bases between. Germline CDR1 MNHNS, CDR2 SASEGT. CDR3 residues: CASSPGPATNEKLFF. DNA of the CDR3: TGTGCCAGCAGTCCCGGGCCGGCAACTAATGAAAAACTGTTTTTT.

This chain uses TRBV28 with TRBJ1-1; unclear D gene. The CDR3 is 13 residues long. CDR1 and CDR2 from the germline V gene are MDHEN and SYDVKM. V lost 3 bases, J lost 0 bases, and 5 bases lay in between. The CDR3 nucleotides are TGTGCCAGCAGTTTCGCCTTGAACACTGAAGCTTTCTTT. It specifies CASSFALNTEAFF.

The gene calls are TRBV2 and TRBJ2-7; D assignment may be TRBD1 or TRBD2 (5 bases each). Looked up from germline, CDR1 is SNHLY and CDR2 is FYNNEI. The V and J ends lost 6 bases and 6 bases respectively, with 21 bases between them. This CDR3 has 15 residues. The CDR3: CASRGRSSGAPEQYF. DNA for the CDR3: TGTGCCAGCAGGGGACGGAGTTCGGGCGCACCCGAGCAGTACTTC.

CDR3 nucleotide sequence: TGTGCCTGGAGAAGAGATGGATCACCCCTCCACTTT. It specifies CAWRRDGSPLHF. The chain carries TRBV30 and TRBJ1-6; D gene unclear. The CDR3 runs to 12 residues. CDR1 is GTSNPN and CDR2 is SVGIG in the germline V gene (reference sequence). Between the trimmed V and J ends, which lost 3 bases and 10 bases, there was a span of 10 bases. Supplemented by reference TRBV30 and TRBJ1-6, the full variable domain reads SQTIHQWPATLVQPVGSPLSLECTVEGTSNPNLYWYRQAAGRGLQLLFYSVGIGQISSEVPQNLSASRPQDRQFILSSKKLLLSDSGFYLCAWRRDGSPLHFGNGTRLTVT.

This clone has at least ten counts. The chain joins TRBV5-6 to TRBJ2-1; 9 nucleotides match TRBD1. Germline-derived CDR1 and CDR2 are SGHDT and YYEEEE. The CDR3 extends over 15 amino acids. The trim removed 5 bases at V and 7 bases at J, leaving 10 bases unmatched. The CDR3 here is CASRDAGQGTNEQFF. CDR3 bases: TGTGCCAGCAGGGATGCGGGACAGGGTACGAATGAGCAGTTCTTC.

The CDR3 DNA follows: TGCGCCAGCAGCACGAGGGGACAGGGGAAAAATTACGAGCAGTACTTC. It yields the protein CASSTRGQGKNYEQYF. The chain combines TRBV5-1 with TRBJ2-7; 10 positions agree with TRBD1. Germline V gene lookup returns CDR1 SGHRS and CDR2 YFSETQ. J lost 4 bases, V lost 4 bases, and 11 bases had no gene match. This CDR3 comprises 16 residues.

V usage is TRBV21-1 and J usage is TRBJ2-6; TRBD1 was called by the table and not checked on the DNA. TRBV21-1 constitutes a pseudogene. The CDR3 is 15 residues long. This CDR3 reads CASTIGGSGANVLTF. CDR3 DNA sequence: TGTGCCAGCACCATAGGGGGTTCTGGGGCCAACGTCCTGACTTTC.

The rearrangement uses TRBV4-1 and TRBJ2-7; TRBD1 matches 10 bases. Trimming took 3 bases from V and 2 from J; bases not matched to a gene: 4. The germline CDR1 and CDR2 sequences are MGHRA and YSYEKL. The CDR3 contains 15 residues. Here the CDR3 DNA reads TGCGCCAGCAGCCACGGGACAGGGGCGCCCTACGAGCAGTACTTC. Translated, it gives CASSHGTGAPYEQYF.

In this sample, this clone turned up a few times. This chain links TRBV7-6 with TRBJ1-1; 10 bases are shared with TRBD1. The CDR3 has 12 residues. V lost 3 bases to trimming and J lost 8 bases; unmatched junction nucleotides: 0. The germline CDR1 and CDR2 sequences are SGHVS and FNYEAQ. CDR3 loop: CASSLGQGEAFF. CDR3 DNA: TGTGCCAGCAGCTTGGGACAGGGGGAAGCTTTCTTT.

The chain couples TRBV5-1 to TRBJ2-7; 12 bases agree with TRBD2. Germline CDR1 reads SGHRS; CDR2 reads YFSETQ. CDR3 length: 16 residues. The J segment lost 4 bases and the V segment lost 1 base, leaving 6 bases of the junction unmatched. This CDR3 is CASSLLRLAGEYEQYF. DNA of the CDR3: TGCGCCAGCAGCTTGCTCCGACTAGCGGGAGAGTACGAGCAGTACTTC.

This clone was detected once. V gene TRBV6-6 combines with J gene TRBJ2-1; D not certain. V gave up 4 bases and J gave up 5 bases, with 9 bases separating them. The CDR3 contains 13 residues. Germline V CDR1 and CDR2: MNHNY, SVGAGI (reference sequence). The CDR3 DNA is TGTGCCAGCAGTTCAAAGAACCACAATGAGCAGTTCTTC. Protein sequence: CASSSKNHNEQFF.

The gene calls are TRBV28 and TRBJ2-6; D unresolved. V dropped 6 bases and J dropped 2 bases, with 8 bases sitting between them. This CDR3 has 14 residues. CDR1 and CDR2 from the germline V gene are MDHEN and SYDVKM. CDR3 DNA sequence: TGTGCCAGCAGACCCCGGGCTGGGGCCAACGTCCTGACTTTC. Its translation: CASRPRAGANVLTF.

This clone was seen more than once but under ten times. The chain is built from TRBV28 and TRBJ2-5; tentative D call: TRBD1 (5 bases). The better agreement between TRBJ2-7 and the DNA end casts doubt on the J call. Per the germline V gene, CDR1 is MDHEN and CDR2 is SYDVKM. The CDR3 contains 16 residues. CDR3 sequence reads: CASSLGPLEGVDEQYF. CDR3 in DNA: TGTGCCAGCAGCCTAGGACCCCTTGAAGGGGTGGACGAGCAGTACTTC.